One sample yielded the 29 T cell receptor beta chains listed below, sequenced in a study of blood T cells in healthy people across ages. A second PCR, run for roughly 7 to 11 cycles, used a sample-barcoded 5' primer plus a J-beta primer mix. MiXCR, applied by TCRdb to the 5' RACE reads, yields one record per CDR3 protein. The table includes around 1,000,000 distinct CDR3 sequences, roughly two fifths detected once. The sample was blood. The receptors were gathered from a man between 18 and 29 years old in good health.

This chain links TRBV5-1 with TRBJ2-1, with D possibly called TRBD1 or TRBD2 (5 bases each). Germline CDR1 is SGHRS and CDR2 is YFSETQ. The CDR3 totals 15 residues. V lost 2 bases and J lost 12, with 21 bases in between. The DNA of the CDR3 is TGCGCCAGCAGCTTCCAAACCGGGACGGGGTGTTCGCAGTTCTTC. This gives the protein CASSFQTGTGCSQFF.

This rearrangement joins TRBV28 to TRBJ1-2, with 7 positions matching TRBD1. The CDR3 is 14 residues long. V lost 9 bases and J lost 4; bases outside the gene matches: 11. CDR1 and CDR2 from the germline V gene are MDHEN and SYDVKM. For the CDR3, the DNA is TGTGCCAGTAGGACACGACAGGGCACCTATGGCTACACCTTC. Translating it yields CASRTRQGTYGYTF.

This chain connects TRBV28 to TRBJ2-4, with a weak D call TRBD2 (5 bases). The CDR3 covers 17 residues. Germline CDR1 reads MDHEN; CDR2 reads SYDVKM. V lost 5 bases to trimming and J lost 0 bases, with 17 bases between them. The CDR3 DNA reads as TGTGCCAGCAGTCTGAGCGAGGGAACACTAGCCAAAAACATTCAGTACTTC. Protein product: CASSLSEGTLAKNIQYF.

The chain links TRBV10-3 to TRBJ2-2, with TRBD1 identical over 9 bases. The junction had 5 bases not matched to a gene; V was cut back by 11 bases and J by 4 bases. The length of the CDR3 is 13 residues. CDR1 is ENHRY, CDR2 SYGVKD, per germline. The CDR3: CAARTGVTGELFF. As DNA, the CDR3 is TGTGCCGCAAGGACAGGGGTCACCGGGGAGCTGTTTTTT.

This clonotype was observed a few times. The gene calls are TRBV7-8 and TRBJ1-1, with D maybe TRBD1 (5 bases). The CDR3 is 16 residues long. V was shortened by 4 bases and J by 0 bases, with 15 bases between the two germline ends. Germline V gives CDR1 SGHVS, CDR2 FQNEAQ. In nucleotides, the CDR3 is TGTGCCAGCAGCTGGAGGCGAGGCAGGGTGAACACTGAAGCTTTCTTT. Encoded protein: CASSWRRGRVNTEAFF.

The chain combines TRBV9 with TRBJ1-1; D perhaps matches TRBD1 (6 bases). The germline gives CDR1 SGDLS, CDR2 YYNGEE. This CDR3 has 15 residues. Trimming took off 3 bases at V and 5 bases at J, with 17 bases between the two ends. The CDR3 DNA sequence: TGTGCCAGCAGCGCAGTACAGGGAATGGGAACTGAAGCTTTCTTT. Amino acid sequence: CASSAVQGMGTEAFF.

This clonotype has just a few counts. J is TRBJ1-2 and V is TRBV5-1, with D unclear. CDR3 length equals 15 residues. CDR1 is SGHRS, CDR2 YFSETQ, per germline. V lost 3 bases, J lost 1 base, and 13 bases lay in between. The chain's CDR3 is CASSYDGAINYGYTF. The CDR3 bases are TGCGCCAGCAGCTATGACGGCGCCATTAACTATGGCTACACCTTC.

This clonotype has at least ten counts. V gene TRBV29-1 combines with J gene TRBJ2-3; TRBD1 matches at 7 bases. The CDR3 is 13 amino acids. Germline CDR1 is SQVTM and CDR2 is ANQGSEA. The ends lost 6 bases at V and 1 base at J; junction bases unmatched: 4. CDR3 DNA: TGCAGCGTCCAGGGACAGCGCACAGATACGCAGTATTTT. Translated: CSVQGQRTDTQYF.

The chain recombines TRBV28 with TRBJ1-1; 8 nucleotides agree with TRBD1. The germline gives CDR1 MDHEN, CDR2 SYDVKM. The junction had 6 bases not matched to a gene; V was cut back by 5 bases and J by 4 bases. There are 14 residues in the CDR3. CDR3 in amino acids: CASSKDRVGTEAFF. In nucleotides, the CDR3 is TGTGCCAGCAGTAAGGACAGGGTGGGCACTGAAGCTTTCTTT.

This clonotype was counted between two and nine times. The chain links TRBV7-6 to TRBJ2-4, with D tentatively TRBD1 or TRBD2 (5 bases each). V lost 2 bases to trimming and J lost 0 bases, with 17 bases between them. Germline-derived CDR1 and CDR2 are SGHVS and FNYEAQ. The CDR3 is 18 amino acids. This CDR3 reads CASSLSTPGRTAKNIQYF. As DNA, the CDR3 is TGTGCCAGCAGCTTATCCACCCCGGGACGGACAGCCAAAAACATTCAGTACTTC.

The chain employs TRBV28 and TRBJ2-7; tentative D call: TRBD2 (7 bases). The end of the DNA fits TRBJ2-5 better, so the J call may be wrong. CDR1 is MDHEN and CDR2 is SYDVKM in the germline V gene. The CDR3 length is 15 residues. Here the CDR3 DNA reads TGTGCCAGCAGTTTATTGGGGGGGCGCTTAGAGACCCAGTACTTC. This translates into CASSLLGGRLETQYF.

The rearrangement uses TRBV5-1 and TRBJ1-4; 12 bases are shared with TRBD1. Germline lookup yields CDR1 SGHRS and CDR2 YFSETQ. V lost 3 bases to trimming and J lost 3 bases; unmatched junction nucleotides: 3. CDR3 length equals 16 residues. The CDR3 bases are TGCGCCAGCAGCTCAGGGACAGGGGGCCCTAATGAAAAACTGTTTTTT. This sequence encodes CASSSGTGGPNEKLFF. The full variable domain, with the rest looked up from reference TRBV5-1 and TRBJ1-4, is KAGVTQTPRYLIKTRGQQVTLSCSPISGHRSVSWYQQTPGQGLQFLFEYFSETQRNKGNFPGRFSGRQFSNSRSEMNVSTLELGDSALYLCASSSGTGGPNEKLFFGSGTQLSVL.

The sample holds a few counts of this clonotype. V gene TRBV7-9 combines with J gene TRBJ2-7; no firm D call. The CDR3 length is 15 residues. The germline V and J ends were trimmed by 1 base and 0 bases, with 10 bases remaining between them. Germline CDR1 SEHNR, CDR2 FQNEAQ (reference sequence). The CDR3 protein is CASSLGSHPSYEQYF. Here the CDR3 DNA reads TGTGCCAGCAGCTTAGGCTCGCATCCCTCCTACGAGCAGTACTTC. The variable domain in full, with the rest retrieved from reference TRBV7-9 and TRBJ2-7, is DTGVSQNPRHKITKRGQNVTFRCDPISEHNRLYWYRQTLGQGPEFLTYFQNEAQLEKSRLLSDRFSAERPKGSFSTLEIQRTEQGDSAMYLCASSLGSHPSYEQYFGPGTRLTVT.

The J gene is TRBJ1-1, the V gene TRBV10-3, with D unclear. Looked up from germline, CDR1 is ENHRY and CDR2 is SYGVKD. The CDR3 runs 14 residues. Trimming stripped 2 bases from V and 5 bases from J, with 12 bases between. CDR3 amino acids: CAISEMGSRTEAFF. The CDR3 DNA follows: TGTGCCATCAGTGAGATGGGGAGTAGGACTGAAGCTTTCTTT.

The table lists this clonotype with a few counts. The V and J genes are TRBV4-2 and TRBJ2-7; maybe TRBD1 (7 bases). This CDR3 contains 17 residues. V was clipped by 4 bases and J by 2 bases, with 21 bases between them. The germline gives CDR1 LGHNA, CDR2 YNFKEQ. The CDR3 protein is CASSPREKGQVTYEQYF. The CDR3 DNA reads TGTGCCAGCAGCCCCCGGGAGAAAGGACAGGTCACCTACGAGCAGTACTTC.

The CDR3 sequence is CASSSYTRGTGPNYGYTF. In nucleotides, the CDR3 is TGTGCCAGCAGCTCCTACACCCGCGGGACAGGCCCTAACTATGGCTACACCTTC. This chain uses TRBV7-9 with TRBJ1-2; 8 bases align to TRBD1. CDR3 length equals 18 residues. Unmatched junction bases numbered 13, after V lost 4 bases and J lost 0 bases. Germline V gene lookup returns CDR1 SEHNR and CDR2 FQNEAQ (reference sequence). The variable domain in full, completed from reference TRBV7-9 and TRBJ1-2, reads DTGVSQNPRHKITKRGQNVTFRCDPISEHNRLYWYRQTLGQGPEFLTYFQNEAQLEKSRLLSDRFSAERPKGSFSTLEIQRTEQGDSAMYLCASSSYTRGTGPNYGYTFGSGTRLTVV.

This clonotype was seen more than once but under ten times. The CDR3 DNA sequence: TGCGCCAGCAAACGGACAGGGGGCGAAGGCGAGCAGTTCTTC. This encodes CASKRTGGEGEQFF. The V and J genes are TRBV5-1 and TRBJ2-1, with TRBD1 matching over 11 bases. Per the germline V gene, CDR1 is SGHRS and CDR2 is YFSETQ. This CDR3 contains 14 residues. J lost 10 bases, V lost 6 bases, and 9 bases had no gene match. Based on the CDR3 plus reference TRBV5-1 and TRBJ2-1, the full variable domain is KAGVTQTPRYLIKTRGQQVTLSCSPISGHRSVSWYQQTPGQGLQFLFEYFSETQRNKGNFPGRFSGRQFSNSRSEMNVSTLELGDSALYLCASKRTGGEGEQFFGPGTRLTVL.

This clonotype was detected only a few times. This rearrangement joins TRBV4-3 to TRBJ2-2; TRBD2 aligns across 13 bases. CDR3 length: 19 residues. Per the germline V gene, CDR1 is LGHNA and CDR2 is YSLEER. After removal of 0 bases from V and 4 bases from J, the junction contained 8 bases not matched to a gene. Written as DNA, the CDR3 is TGCGCCAGCAGCCAAGATCCCACTAGCGGGGGGGCCGTCACCGGGGAGCTGTTTTTT. It specifies CASSQDPTSGGAVTGELFF.

This clonotype has more than one count but fewer than ten. The gene calls are TRBV19 and TRBJ1-2; D is possibly TRBD1 (5 bases). From germline, CDR1 is LNHDA and CDR2 SQIVND (reference sequence). V lost 5 bases and J 2 bases, leaving 18 bases between the germline ends. This CDR3 is built from 16 residues. DNA for the CDR3: TGTGCCAGTAGTTCGGGACGGCAGGATGGCAACTATGGCTACACCTTC. Translation gives CASSSGRQDGNYGYTF.

This chain links TRBV7-6 with TRBJ2-7; D uncertain. The V gene's germline CDR1 is SGHVS and CDR2 FNYEAQ. The V and J ends lost 0 bases and 0 bases respectively, with 6 bases between them. The CDR3 is 14 residues long. CDR3 region: CASSLARSSYEQYF. The CDR3 coding sequence is TGTGCCAGCAGCTTAGCTAGAAGCTCCTACGAGCAGTACTTC.

This chain uses TRBV30 with TRBJ1-2; D is undetermined. The V gene lost 0 bases and the J gene lost 4 bases, with 9 bases spanning the gap. This CDR3 has 13 amino acids. Germline V gives CDR1 GTSNPN, CDR2 SVGIG (reference sequence). CDR3 protein: CAWSVGQAYGYTF. The CDR3 region has the DNA TGTGCCTGGAGTGTAGGTCAGGCCTATGGCTACACCTTC.

This clonotype occurred a few times. The rearrangement links TRBV5-1 to TRBJ1-2; 10 bases fit TRBD1. CDR1 SGHRS and CDR2 YFSETQ come from the germline V gene. The CDR3 runs to 15 residues. Trimming took 5 bases from V and 6 from J; bases not matched to a gene: 10. The CDR3 DNA is TGCGCCAGCAGGATCGGACAGGGGGTTCGGAATGGCTACACCTTC. Translating it yields CASRIGQGVRNGYTF.

Regarding this clonotype: A read error may account for a junction end that differs from germline. The V call is TRBV4-2, the J call TRBJ1-5, with D tentatively TRBD1 (5 bases). The CDR3 totals 16 residues. CDR1 and CDR2 (germline): LGHNA, YNFKEQ. The CDR3 DNA sequence: TGTGCCAGCAGCCAAGATGGGAGACAGAACAATCAGCCCCTGCATTTT. This codes for CASSQDGRQNNQPLHF.

The chain couples TRBV7-2 to TRBJ2-1, with D perhaps TRBD2 (5 bases). CDR1 is SGHTA, CDR2 FQGNSA, per germline. V was pared by 2 bases and J by 2 bases, with 10 bases between. The CDR3 runs to 15 residues. The CDR3 DNA reads as TGTGCCAGCAGCTTACCGGGGTCCGCCTACAATGAGCAGTTCTTC. This codes for CASSLPGSAYNEQFF. Full variable domain (remainder filled in from reference TRBV7-2 and TRBJ2-1): GAGVSQSPSNKVTEKGKDVELRCDPISGHTALYWYRQSLGQGLEFLIYFQGNSAPDKSGLPSDRFSAERTGGSVSTLTIQRTQQEDSAVYLCASSLPGSAYNEQFFGPGTRLTVL.

The chain uses TRBV24-1 and TRBJ2-5; D not resolved. Trimming cost V 2 bases and J 11 bases, with 8 bases left between them. The CDR3 loop spans 11 amino acids. From germline, CDR1 is KGHDR and CDR2 SFDVKD. The DNA for the CDR3 is TGTGCCACCAGTGATTCGGATGAGCAGTACTTC. It translates to CATSDSDEQYF.

The chain joins TRBV19 to TRBJ2-3; 11 bases are shared with TRBD1. After removal of 5 bases from V and 5 bases from J, the junction contained 6 bases not matched to a gene. The CDR3 runs to 15 residues. Looked up from germline, CDR1 is LNHDA and CDR2 is SQIVND (reference sequence). CDR3 in amino acids: CASSPTDRGLDTQYF. The CDR3 DNA sequence: TGTGCCAGTAGTCCAACGGACAGGGGGCTAGATACGCAGTATTTT.

The chain has TRBV12-3 or TRBV12-4 and TRBJ2-3; D gene unclear. The CDR3 totals 14 residues. With 5 bases removed from V and 2 bases from J, the gap between germline ends came to 11 bases. CDR3 amino acids: CASSTGSFTDTQYF. Written as DNA, the CDR3 is TGTGCCAGCAGTACCGGGTCCTTCACAGATACGCAGTATTTT.

The gene calls are TRBV5-1 and TRBJ2-5; 7 bases agree with TRBD1. In germline, CDR1 is SGHRS, CDR2 YFSETQ. This CDR3 has 14 amino acids. V was pared by 4 bases and J by 0 bases, with 3 bases of the junction left unmatched. CDR3: CASSDDRDQETQYF. DNA of the CDR3: TGCGCCAGCAGCGACGACAGGGACCAAGAGACCCAGTACTTC.

The table lists this clonotype with a count of one. This sequence joins TRBV20-1 and TRBJ2-3; 8 bases map to TRBD1. Germline V gene data show CDR1 as DFQATT and CDR2 as SNEGSKA (reference sequence). The trim removed 4 bases at V and 7 bases at J, leaving 13 bases unmatched. This CDR3 has 15 residues. The DNA for the CDR3 is TGCAGTGCTAAGGACAGGGTGGACACATACCATACGCAGTATTTT. Translation: CSAKDRVDTYHTQYF.